This passage covers 17 T cell receptor beta chains from one sample sequenced in a study of blood T cell repertoires in COVID-19. The data were produced by immunoSEQ multiplex PCR, yet TCRdb's version contains in-frame clones alone and is incomplete. The sample shows about 250,000 clones, 70% to 90% of them seen only once. The sample comprised PBMCs or T cells enriched from blood (not recorded which). These receptors were collected from a woman under 40 who had recovered from COVID-19.

The rearrangement joins TRBV5-1 to TRBJ1-1, with 10 bases lining up with TRBD1. The junction had 15 bases not matched to a gene; V was cut back by 3 bases and J by 1 base. This CDR3 has 19 residues. Germline CDR1 is SGHRS and CDR2 is YFSETQ. CDR3 in amino acids: CASSSLLGQGLPQNTEAFF. The CDR3, as DNA: TGCGCCAGCAGCTCCTTATTGGGACAGGGGCTCCCTCAGAACACTGAAGCTTTCTTT.

This clone appeared once. V gene TRBV5-6 combines with J gene TRBJ2-1; 10 bases fit TRBD1. From germline, CDR1 is SGHDT and CDR2 YYEEEE. The CDR3 runs 16 residues. V was clipped by 6 bases and J by 8 bases; unmatched bases: 14. CDR3 protein: CASNLGGTGVYDEQFF. The CDR3 DNA reads TGTGCCAGCAACCTTGGGGGGACAGGGGTTTACGATGAGCAGTTCTTC.

CDR3 DNA: TGTGCCAGCAGTTTGGGCAGGCAGCCCCAGCATTTT. It encodes CASSLGRQPQHF. The rearrangement joins TRBV28 to TRBJ1-5; D is ambiguous. CDR1 is MDHEN and CDR2 is SYDVKM in the germline V gene. The CDR3 has 12 amino acids. The germline V and J ends were trimmed by 3 bases and 7 bases, with 7 bases remaining between them.

The J gene is TRBJ1-1, the V gene TRBV15, with TRBD1 matching 10 bases. CDR1 and CDR2 from the germline V gene are LNHNV and YYDKDF (reference sequence). V lost 8 bases and J lost 0; bases outside the gene matches: 3. There are 14 residues in the CDR3. This CDR3 is CATRDRGMNTEAFF. CDR3 nucleotides: TGTGCCACCCGGGACAGGGGAATGAACACTGAAGCTTTCTTT. Using reference TRBV15 and TRBJ1-1 for the parts outside the CDR3, the full variable domain is DAMVIQNPRYQVTQFGKPVTLSCSQTLNHNVMYWYQQKSSQAPKLLFHYYDKDFNNEADTPDNFQSRRPNTSFCFLDIRSPGLGDTAMYLCATRDRGMNTEAFFGQGTRLTVV.

This CDR3 is CASKKGGQAETQYF. DNA for the CDR3: TGCGCCAGTAAAAAAGGGGGACAGGCGGAGACCCAGTACTTC. The chain joins TRBV10-2 to TRBJ2-5; 8 bases agree with TRBD1. V lost 9 bases, J lost 5 bases, and 11 bases stayed unmatched. Germline assignment: CDR1 WSHSY and CDR2 SAAADI. This CDR3 spans 14 amino acids.

The gene calls are TRBV24-1 and TRBJ2-3, with D perhaps matching TRBD1 (6 bases). CDR3 length: 14 amino acids. Germline-derived CDR1 and CDR2 are KGHDR and SFDVKD. Trimming shortened V by 2 bases and J by 10 bases, and 15 bases separated the two germline ends. The CDR3 reads CATSDSGIRGAQYF. Written as DNA, the CDR3 is TGTGCCACCAGTGATTCGGGGATCAGGGGAGCGCAGTATTTT.

The gene calls are TRBV6-5 and TRBJ2-7; 8 bases map to TRBD1. CDR3 length: 15 amino acids. CDR1 is MNHEY and CDR2 is SVGAGI in the germline V gene. V lost 6 bases, J lost 2 bases, and 9 bases stayed unmatched. CDR3: CASRDDRTGTYEQYF. The CDR3 nucleotides are TGTGCCAGCAGAGACGACCGGACAGGGACCTACGAGCAGTACTTC.

The rearrangement joins TRBV7-9 to TRBJ1-5; D is possibly TRBD1 (6 bases). Germline V CDR1 and CDR2: SEHNR, FQNEAQ (reference sequence). The CDR3 length is 15 residues. The ends were cut back, 1 base at V and 0 bases at J, with 7 bases in the middle. The CDR3 is CASSLDRASNQPQHF. The CDR3 bases are TGTGCCAGCAGCTTAGACAGGGCTAGCAATCAGCCCCAGCATTTT.

This chain connects TRBV7-2 to TRBJ1-1, with 8 bases that match TRBD1. Germline V gives CDR1 SGHTA, CDR2 FQGNSA. CDR3 size: 18 residues. V lost 1 base, J lost 4 bases, and 14 bases stayed unmatched. CDR3 coding DNA: TGTGCCAGCAGCTTAGGAGGAGGTATTGGACAGGGAAGCACTGAAGCTTTCTTT. As protein: CASSLGGGIGQGSTEAFF. The full variable domain, rest sourced from reference TRBV7-2 and TRBJ1-1, is GAGVSQSPSNKVTEKGKDVELRCDPISGHTALYWYRQSLGQGLEFLIYFQGNSAPDKSGLPSDRFSAERTGGSVSTLTIQRTQQEDSAVYLCASSLGGGIGQGSTEAFFGQGTRLTVV.

With respect to this clone: The same CDR3 arises from other DNA sequences in this sample as well. This chain connects TRBV28 to TRBJ2-7; D ambiguous. CDR3 length: 12 amino acids. V lost 2 bases to trimming and J lost 2 bases, with 4 bases between them. The V gene's germline CDR1 is MDHEN and CDR2 SYDVKM. The CDR3 coding sequence is TGTGCCAGCAGTTTAGAGCCCTACGAGCAGTACTTC. It is translated as CASSLEPYEQYF.

V is TRBV7-8 and J is TRBJ2-3; TRBD2 matches 7 bases. V shed 5 bases and J 1 base; nucleotides not matched to a gene: 3. Germline lookup yields CDR1 SGHVS and CDR2 FQNEAQ. The CDR3 sequence is 14 residues long. CDR3 in DNA: TGTGCCAGCAGCCCCCGGGAGGGCACAGATACGCAGTATTTT. It encodes CASSPREGTDTQYF.

This clone has just one count. The chain combines TRBV30 with TRBJ2-5, with D tentatively TRBD2 (5 bases). Germline lookup yields CDR1 GTSNPN and CDR2 SVGIG (reference sequence). The CDR3 runs 13 residues. Trimming removed 2 bases from V and 2 bases from J, with 9 bases in between. CDR3 bases: TGTGCCTGGAGTAGAGGGCGGCAAGAGACCCAGTACTTC. Its protein is CAWSRGRQETQYF.

This chain connects TRBV27 to TRBJ2-1; a possible D gene is TRBD2 (5 bases). V shed 3 bases and J shed 8 bases, with 20 bases lying between them. CDR1 is MNHEY, CDR2 SMNVEV, per germline (reference sequence). This CDR3 has 16 amino acids. The DNA of the CDR3 is TGTGCCAGCAGTTTGTTTCTAGCTACGGGTAGGGATGAGCAGTTCTTC. This codes for CASSLFLATGRDEQFF.

The V and J genes are TRBV7-9 and TRBJ1-1, with D possibly TRBD1 on 6 matching bases. The V gene lost 1 base and the J gene lost 4 bases, with 10 bases spanning the gap. Germline V gene lookup returns CDR1 SEHNR and CDR2 FQNEAQ (reference sequence). The CDR3 is made up of 14 amino acids. The CDR3 sequence: CASSLVADSTEAFF. CDR3 DNA: TGTGCCAGCAGCTTAGTGGCGGACAGCACTGAAGCTTTCTTT.

V usage is TRBV6-5 and J usage is TRBJ2-5; possible D gene TRBD2, 6 bases. Germline V gene lookup returns CDR1 MNHEY and CDR2 SVGAGI. There are 14 residues in the CDR3. Trimming pared 2 bases from V and 3 bases from J, leaving 10 bases between. In DNA, the CDR3 is TGTGCCAGCAGTTACAATGGGGGGAAAGAGACCCAGTACTTC. This codes for CASSYNGGKETQYF.

The CDR3 reads CASSRDRLGMAEAFF. The CDR3 nucleotides are TGTGCCAGCAGCCGGGACAGGTTGGGGATGGCTGAAGCTTTCTTT. The chain links TRBV3-1 (or the pseudogene TRBV3-2) to TRBJ1-1, with TRBD1 matching 8 bases. Germline V CDR1 and CDR2: LGHDT, YNNKEL (reference sequence). Trimming removed 4 bases from V and 6 bases from J; junction bases left unmatched: 10. This CDR3 spans 15 amino acids.

V is TRBV5-1 and J is TRBJ1-4; D gene uncertain. CDR3 length equals 14 residues. Looked up from germline, CDR1 is SGHRS and CDR2 is YFSETQ. V was shortened by 5 bases and J by 0 bases, with 8 bases between the two germline ends. The CDR3 region has the DNA TGCGCCAGCAGTACGAGTGCAACTAATGAAAAACTGTTTTTT. This codes for CASSTSATNEKLFF.